The source of this T cell receptor beta chain is a study of human T cells and chemical hapten exposure listed by TCRdb under 2021. In terms of the full investigation: Libraries were combined into a pool for sequencing, and differences in TCR yield between samples came mainly from small differences in library volumes within the pool. In alopecia patients, the study followed how the peripheral blood TCR repertoire changed in vivo over primary and secondary sensitization to diphenylcyclopropenone (DPC), a hapten. For every blood RNA sample, sequencing covered both the TCR alpha and TCR beta chains.

In the case of this clonotype: The target of this receptor is not known. Base qualities are missing; no much larger clone stands one base away.

This specimen's time point label, interpreted: healthy volunteer bleed at 2 weeks. Total RNA was extracted from unfractionated whole blood collected in Tempus Blood RNA tubes. Five healthy volunteers served as TCR sequencing controls and were bled at day 0, 2 weeks and 6 weeks. Library preparation was by RACE. The data were produced on a NextSeq 500. Library preparation attached unique molecular identifiers to individual cDNA molecules for quantitative, reproducible TCR counting. The study's own analysis went as follows. Samples had a median of roughly 100,000 TCRs, with a range from about 20,000 to 690,600. V, J and CDR3 annotation of the TCR reads was carried out using the Decombinator software suite. Every sample was subsampled to the same number of TCRs (28,000) for the PS versus PT1 abundance plots. Expanded TCRs were defined as absent before sensitization and observed at least eight times at the 2-week time point. In-frame beta chains were kept once TCRdb had trimmed the public reads at Q25 with fastp and called clones with MiXCR. Each entry merges the rows of one CDR3 protein and shows their most common DNA and genes. None of the V and J calls come from the authors' own analysis; TCRdb made them. The sample has 130,000 or so distinct CDR3 sequences on record, about 8.2% of them singletons. Of the sample, 1.5% to 2% falls within the top ten clones.

What the study reported, not specific to this receptor: Repeated subsampling changed both the strength of the expansion versus patch-test correlation and the threshold at which the correlation became significant. No change with DPC sensitization was found in the number of TCRs above 1 in 1000 frequency, and no evidence of global repertoire structure alterations was found.

At the junction V is shortened by 5 bases and J by 2 bases, with 11 bases in between. The CDR3 holds 14 amino acids from the cysteine to the phenylalanine. Of all the DNA, just the CDR3 is kept, 42 bases in frame from base 1. CDR1 and CDR2, looked up from the germline V gene, are SGHTA and FQGNSA. The rearranged chain carries TRBV7-2 and TRBJ2-3; the D gene identity is not certain. The specimen sequenced was whole blood. This sequence originates from a male donor in good health. Some clones in this sample may be carry-over from other donors' samples. The nucleotides are TGTGCCAGCAGCCCAGGACGTGACACAGATACGCAGTATTTT. Translated, it reads CASSPGRDTDTQYF.